Listed below are T cell receptor beta chains from one sample, sequenced in a study of blood T cell repertoires in COVID-19. TCRdb keeps only in-frame clones here, not all; method: immunoSEQ multiplex PCR. The sample includes roughly 120,000 clones, 85% to 90% of them seen just once. Sequencing input: peripheral blood. The receptor set was obtained from an older woman with COVID-19, enrolled during active disease. The CDR3 runs from the conserved cysteine through the conserved F or W. The D gene is left open where the match is weak. The listing skips clone size in some rows; elsewhere it reads once, few, many or a size class.

j_call: TRBJ1-2
v_call: TRBV5-4
d_call: NA
clone_size: NA
cdr3_aa: CASSAGNYGYTF
cdr3_nt: TGTGCCAGCAGCGCGGGGAACTATGGCTACACCTTC

j_call: TRBJ2-7
v_call: TRBV5-5
d_call: NA
clone_size: once
cdr3_aa: CASSFRPSRAYGQYF
cdr3_nt: TGTGCCAGCAGCTTTCGCCCCTCGCGGGCCTACGGGCAGTACTTC

j_call: TRBJ2-5
v_call: TRBV7-9
d_call: TRBD1
clone_size: few
cdr3_aa: CASSSRGPETQYF
cdr3_nt: TGTGCCAGCAGCAGCAGGGGGCCTGAGACCCAGTACTTC

j_call: TRBJ1-2
v_call: TRBV25-1
d_call: TRBD1
clone_size: NA
cdr3_aa: CASSARDSLNYGYTF
cdr3_nt: TGTGCCAGCAGTGCCAGGGACAGTCTTAACTATGGCTACACCTTC

j_call: TRBJ2-1
v_call: TRBV7-2
d_call: TRBD2
clone_size: NA
cdr3_aa: CASSLAGGTYNEQFF
cdr3_nt: TGTGCCAGCAGCTTAGCGGGAGGGACCTACAATGAGCAGTTCTTC

j_call: TRBJ2-7
v_call: TRBV11-2
d_call: TRBD1
clone_size: NA
cdr3_aa: CASSSSRDRGAYEQYF
cdr3_nt: TGTGCCAGCAGCTCGTCCCGGGACAGGGGGGCCTACGAGCAGTACTTC

j_call: TRBJ1-2
v_call: TRBV19
d_call: TRBD1
clone_size: NA
cdr3_aa: CASSPNTGTGGRGYTF
cdr3_nt: TGTGCCAGTAGTCCAAATACCGGGACAGGCGGGCGTGGCTACACCTTC

j_call: TRBJ2-6
v_call: TRBV7-3
d_call: NA
clone_size: NA
cdr3_aa: CASSPDSHVSGANVLTF
cdr3_nt: TGTGCCAGCAGTCCGGACAGCCACGTCTCTGGGGCCAACGTCCTGACTTTC

j_call: TRBJ2-1
v_call: TRBV5-1
d_call: TRBD1
clone_size: NA
cdr3_aa: CASSLRTGSNEQFF
cdr3_nt: TGCGCCAGCAGCTTGAGGACAGGGAGCAATGAGCAGTTCTTC

j_call: TRBJ1-3
v_call: TRBV29-1
d_call: NA
clone_size: NA
cdr3_aa: CSVTIPTHGNTIYF
cdr3_nt: TGCAGCGTGACAATCCCGACGCATGGAAACACCATATATTTT

j_call: TRBJ2-4
v_call: TRBV5-6
d_call: TRBD2
clone_size: NA
cdr3_aa: CASSLRGGENIQYF
cdr3_nt: TGTGCCAGCAGCTTGCGGGGGGGAGAAAACATTCAGTACTTC

j_call: TRBJ2-1
v_call: TRBV6-1
d_call: NA
clone_size: NA
cdr3_aa: CASSESPGHQIYNEQFF
cdr3_nt: TGTGCCAGCAGTGAGAGCCCGGGACACCAGATCTACAATGAGCAGTTCTTC

j_call: TRBJ1-4
v_call: TRBV4-1
d_call: TRBD1
clone_size: NA
cdr3_aa: CASSFRTGGIATNEKLFF
cdr3_nt: TGCGCCAGCAGCTTTCGGACAGGGGGGATCGCAACTAATGAAAAACTGTTTTTT

j_call: TRBJ2-4
v_call: TRBV19
d_call: TRBD2
clone_size: NA
cdr3_aa: CASSIRAADGLAGTPGGKNIQYF
cdr3_nt: TGTGCCAGTAGTATCCGCGCGGCAGACGGCTTAGCGGGGACCCCCGGAGGGAAAAACATTCAGTACTTC

j_call: TRBJ1-2
v_call: TRBV7-9
d_call: NA
clone_size: NA
cdr3_aa: CASSPPGRVNYGYTF
cdr3_nt: TGTGCCAGCAGCCCACCGGGGAGGGTGAACTATGGCTACACCTTC

j_call: TRBJ2-7
v_call: TRBV23-1
d_call: TRBD1
clone_size: NA
cdr3_aa: CASTRDSNEQYF
cdr3_nt: TGCGCCAGCACCCGGGACAGCAACGAGCAGTACTTC

j_call: TRBJ1-5
v_call: TRBV19
d_call: NA
clone_size: NA
cdr3_aa: CASSIGEPQHF
cdr3_nt: TGTGCCAGTAGTATAGGAGAACCCCAGCATTTT

j_call: TRBJ2-7
v_call: TRBV9
d_call: TRBD2
clone_size: NA
cdr3_aa: CASSRTSGGSYEQYF
cdr3_nt: TGTGCCAGCAGCCGGACTAGCGGGGGCTCCTACGAGCAGTACTTC

j_call: TRBJ2-3
v_call: TRBV3-1/TRBV3-2
d_call: TRBD2
clone_size: NA
cdr3_aa: CASSQRIVLAADTQYF
cdr3_nt: TGTGCCAGCAGCCAAAGAATAGTACTAGCGGCAGATACGCAGTATTTT

j_call: TRBJ2-3
v_call: TRBV5-6
d_call: TRBD1
clone_size: NA
cdr3_aa: CASIATGGGTDTQYF
cdr3_nt: TGTGCCAGCATAGCGACAGGGGGTGGCACAGATACGCAGTATTTT

j_call: TRBJ1-6
v_call: TRBV9
d_call: NA
clone_size: NA
cdr3_aa: CASGAAPLHF
cdr3_nt: TGTGCCAGCGGCGCCGCACCCCTCCACTTT

j_call: TRBJ2-3
v_call: TRBV10-3
d_call: TRBD2
clone_size: NA
cdr3_aa: CAISGPSGSGTDTQYF
cdr3_nt: TGTGCCATCAGTGGCCCTAGCGGGTCAGGCACAGATACGCAGTATTTT

j_call: TRBJ1-3
v_call: TRBV7-8
d_call: TRBD1
clone_size: NA
cdr3_aa: CASSPRTGYGNTIYF
cdr3_nt: TGTGCCAGCAGCCCCAGGACAGGGTATGGAAACACCATATATTTT

j_call: TRBJ2-2
v_call: TRBV3-1/TRBV3-2
d_call: TRBD1
clone_size: NA
cdr3_aa: CASREQGLSTGELFF
cdr3_nt: TGTGCCAGCAGGGAACAGGGGTTGAGCACCGGGGAGCTGTTTTTT

j_call: TRBJ1-6
v_call: TRBV27
d_call: NA
clone_size: NA
cdr3_aa: CASSRRGSPLHF
cdr3_nt: TGTGCCAGCAGTCGAAGGGGTTCACCCCTCCACTTT

j_call: TRBJ2-1
v_call: TRBV11-2
d_call: TRBD1
clone_size: NA
cdr3_aa: CASSSRGFEQFF
cdr3_nt: TGTGCCAGCAGCTCCAGGGGGTTTGAGCAGTTCTTC

j_call: TRBJ1-5
v_call: TRBV4-1
d_call: NA
clone_size: few
cdr3_aa: CASSQDYRLNQPQHF
cdr3_nt: TGCGCCAGCAGCCAAGACTACAGGCTCAATCAGCCCCAGCATTTT

j_call: TRBJ1-4
v_call: TRBV5-5
d_call: TRBD1
clone_size: NA
cdr3_aa: CASSLDPGGDEKLFF
cdr3_nt: TGTGCCAGCAGCTTGGATCCAGGGGGCGATGAAAAACTGTTTTTT

j_call: TRBJ2-7
v_call: TRBV19
d_call: TRBD2
clone_size: once
cdr3_aa: CASSATSGAYEQYF
cdr3_nt: TGTGCCAGTAGTGCGACTAGCGGAGCCTACGAGCAGTACTTC

j_call: TRBJ2-5
v_call: TRBV19
d_call: NA
clone_size: NA
cdr3_aa: CASSSGGGETQYF
cdr3_nt: TGTGCCAGTAGTAGCGGGGGCGGGGAGACCCAGTACTTC

j_call: TRBJ2-1
v_call: TRBV4-2
d_call: TRBD2
clone_size: NA
cdr3_aa: CASSQVGGALNEQFF
cdr3_nt: TGTGCCAGCAGCCAAGTCGGGGGGGCCTTAAATGAGCAGTTCTTC

j_call: TRBJ2-5
v_call: TRBV3-1/TRBV3-2
d_call: NA
clone_size: NA
cdr3_aa: CASSPHSGQETQYF
cdr3_nt: TGTGCCAGCAGCCCCCATAGCGGACAAGAGACCCAGTACTTC

j_call: TRBJ1-2
v_call: TRBV5-4
d_call: TRBD1
clone_size: NA
cdr3_aa: CASTWDRGRNYGYTF
cdr3_nt: TGTGCCAGCACCTGGGACAGGGGGCGCAACTATGGCTACACCTTC

j_call: TRBJ1-1
v_call: TRBV12-3/TRBV12-4
d_call: NA
clone_size: NA
cdr3_aa: CASRPGQSGAFF
cdr3_nt: TGTGCCAGCAGACCTGGACAGTCTGGGGCTTTCTTT

j_call: TRBJ1-1
v_call: TRBV6-6
d_call: NA
clone_size: NA
cdr3_aa: CASSYSSMRGNTEAFF
cdr3_nt: TGTGCCAGCAGTTACTCGAGCATGCGAGGGAACACTGAAGCTTTCTTT

j_call: TRBJ1-3
v_call: TRBV4-3
d_call: TRBD1
clone_size: once
cdr3_aa: CASSQDRQGALGNTIYF
cdr3_nt: TGCGCCAGCAGCCAAGACCGACAGGGGGCCTTGGGAAACACCATATATTTT

j_call: TRBJ1-4
v_call: TRBV19
d_call: NA
clone_size: NA
cdr3_aa: CASSMERKGSGLFF
cdr3_nt: TGTGCCAGTAGTATGGAAAGGAAGGGGTCGGGACTGTTTTTT

j_call: TRBJ2-7
v_call: TRBV18
d_call: TRBD1
clone_size: NA
cdr3_aa: CASSPGTGGRYEQYF
cdr3_nt: TGTGCCAGCTCACCTGGGACAGGGGGCCGCTACGAGCAGTACTTC

j_call: TRBJ1-2
v_call: TRBV6-2/TRBV6-3
d_call: TRBD1
clone_size: NA
cdr3_aa: CASSYTGGTNYGYTF
cdr3_nt: TGTGCCAGCAGTTACACAGGGGGCACTAACTATGGCTACACCTTC

j_call: TRBJ1-5
v_call: TRBV7-2
d_call: NA
clone_size: NA
cdr3_aa: CASSVLGGGSSNQPQHF
cdr3_nt: TGTGCCAGCAGTGTTTTGGGAGGGGGTAGTAGCAATCAGCCCCAGCATTTT

j_call: TRBJ2-4
v_call: TRBV5-1
d_call: TRBD2
clone_size: NA
cdr3_aa: CASSWGGKTPEAKNIQYF
cdr3_nt: TGCGCCAGCAGCTGGGGAGGGAAGACTCCGGAAGCCAAAAACATTCAGTACTTC

j_call: TRBJ1-2
v_call: TRBV6-2/TRBV6-3
d_call: NA
clone_size: NA
cdr3_aa: CASSYSIRDSINYGYTF
cdr3_nt: TGTGCCAGCAGTTATTCGATTCGAGACAGCATCAACTATGGCTACACCTTC

j_call: TRBJ1-6
v_call: TRBV7-9
d_call: NA
clone_size: NA
cdr3_aa: CASSLPGSNSPLHF
cdr3_nt: TGTGCCAGCAGCTTACCAGGGTCTAATTCACCCCTCCACTTT

j_call: TRBJ1-5
v_call: TRBV19
d_call: NA
clone_size: few
cdr3_aa: CASRAYRARNQPQHF
cdr3_nt: TGTGCCAGTAGGGCCTACAGGGCTCGCAATCAGCCCCAGCATTTT

j_call: TRBJ1-5
v_call: TRBV6-5
d_call: NA
clone_size: NA
cdr3_aa: CASGPAGNQPQHF
cdr3_nt: TGTGCCAGCGGGCCGGCAGGCAATCAGCCCCAGCATTTT

j_call: TRBJ2-1
v_call: TRBV5-4
d_call: TRBD2
clone_size: NA
cdr3_aa: CASRHTLAGGNHNEQFF
cdr3_nt: TGTGCCAGCAGACACACTCTCGCGGGGGGAAATCACAATGAGCAGTTCTTC

j_call: TRBJ1-1
v_call: TRBV9
d_call: NA
clone_size: NA
cdr3_aa: CASSVDRLATEAFF
cdr3_nt: TGTGCCAGCAGCGTCGACAGGTTGGCCACTGAAGCTTTCTTT

j_call: TRBJ2-7
v_call: TRBV30
d_call: TRBD1
clone_size: once
cdr3_aa: CAWSVQGTGIRYEQYF
cdr3_nt: TGTGCCTGGAGTGTACAAGGGACAGGGATTCGATACGAGCAGTACTTC

j_call: TRBJ2-1
v_call: TRBV29-1
d_call: NA
clone_size: NA
cdr3_aa: CSVGRGPSSYNEQFF
cdr3_nt: TGCAGCGTGGGGCGGGGTCCGAGCTCCTACAATGAGCAGTTCTTC

j_call: TRBJ1-5
v_call: TRBV11-2
d_call: NA
clone_size: few
cdr3_aa: CASSLTGISNQPQHF
cdr3_nt: TGTGCCAGCAGTCTCACAGGAATTAGCAATCAGCCCCAGCATTTT

j_call: TRBJ2-1
v_call: TRBV18
d_call: NA
clone_size: NA
cdr3_aa: CASSLLGLTLSGSYNEQFF
cdr3_nt: TGTGCCAGCTCACTTTTGGGGCTAACCTTATCGGGCTCCTACAATGAGCAGTTCTTC

j_call: TRBJ2-2
v_call: TRBV5-6
d_call: TRBD1
clone_size: NA
cdr3_aa: CASSLTGDFVTGELFF
cdr3_nt: TGTGCCAGCAGCCTGACAGGGGACTTCGTCACCGGGGAGCTGTTTTTT

j_call: TRBJ2-2
v_call: TRBV5-1
d_call: TRBD1
clone_size: NA
cdr3_aa: CASSSGDRYGELFF
cdr3_nt: TGCGCCAGCAGCTCGGGGGACAGGTACGGGGAGCTGTTTTTT

j_call: TRBJ2-2
v_call: TRBV2
d_call: NA
clone_size: NA
cdr3_aa: CASSGGGHGLGELFF
cdr3_nt: TGTGCCAGCTCAGGAGGGGGCCACGGTCTGGGGGAGCTGTTTTTT